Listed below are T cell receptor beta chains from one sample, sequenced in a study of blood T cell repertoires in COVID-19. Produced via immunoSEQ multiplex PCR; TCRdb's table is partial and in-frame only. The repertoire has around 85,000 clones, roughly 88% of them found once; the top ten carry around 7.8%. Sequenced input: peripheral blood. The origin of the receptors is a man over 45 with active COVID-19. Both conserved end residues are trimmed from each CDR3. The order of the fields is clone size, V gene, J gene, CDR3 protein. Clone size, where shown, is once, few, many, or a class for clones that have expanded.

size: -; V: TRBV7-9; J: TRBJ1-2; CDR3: ASSLIANYGYT
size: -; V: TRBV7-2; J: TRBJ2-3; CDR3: ASSLAYQRGGIVDTQY
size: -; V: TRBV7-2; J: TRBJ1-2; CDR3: ASSTQGGDGYT
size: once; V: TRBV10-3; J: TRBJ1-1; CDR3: AISPGGTGTEAF
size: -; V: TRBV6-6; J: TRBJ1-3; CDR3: ASSYSPQGVGNTIY
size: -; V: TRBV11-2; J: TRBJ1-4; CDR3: ASSLIIGRGEKLF
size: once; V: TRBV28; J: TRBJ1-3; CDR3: ASSYRGDRGDTIY
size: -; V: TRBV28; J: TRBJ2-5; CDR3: ASSLLGSRGETQY
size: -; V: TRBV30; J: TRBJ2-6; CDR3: AWRTGAGANVLT
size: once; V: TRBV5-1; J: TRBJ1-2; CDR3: ASSLDRGPAGYT
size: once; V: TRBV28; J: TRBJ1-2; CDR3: AGLGQGRGYT
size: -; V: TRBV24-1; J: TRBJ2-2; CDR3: ATSDLGTDTGELF
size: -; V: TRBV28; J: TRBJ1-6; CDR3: ASSVQGLGSPLH
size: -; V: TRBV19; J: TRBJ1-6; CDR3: ASSIGGGFYNSPLH
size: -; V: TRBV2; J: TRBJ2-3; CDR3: ASSDLAGTPDTQY
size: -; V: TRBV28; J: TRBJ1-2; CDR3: ASSLADSTSGGYT
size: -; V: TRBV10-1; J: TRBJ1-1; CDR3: ATREKENTEAF
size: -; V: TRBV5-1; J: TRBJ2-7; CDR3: ASSLSGATYEQY
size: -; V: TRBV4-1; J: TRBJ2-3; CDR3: ASSQDKRQGTDTQY
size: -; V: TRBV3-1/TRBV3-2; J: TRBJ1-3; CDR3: ASSQSYSGNTIY
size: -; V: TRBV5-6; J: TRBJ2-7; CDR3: ASSEEGTGGRNEQY
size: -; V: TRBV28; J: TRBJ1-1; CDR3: ASSSQTAPNTEAF
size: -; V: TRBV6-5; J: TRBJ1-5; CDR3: ASSYAGGRYQH
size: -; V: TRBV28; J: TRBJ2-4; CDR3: ASSLGSGLAKNIQY
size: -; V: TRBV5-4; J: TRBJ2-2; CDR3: ASSPGTSGYLTGELF
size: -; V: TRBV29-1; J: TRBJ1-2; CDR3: SVEDREAYGYT
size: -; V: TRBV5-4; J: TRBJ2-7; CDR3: ASSLALAGGLSSYEQY
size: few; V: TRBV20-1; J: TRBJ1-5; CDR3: SASLAQGNQPQH
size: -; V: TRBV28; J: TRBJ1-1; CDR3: ASSRRGRTEAF
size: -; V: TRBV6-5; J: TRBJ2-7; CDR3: ASSYWAGNSYEQY
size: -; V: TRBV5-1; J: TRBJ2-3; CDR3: ASSLTPGQGATDTQY
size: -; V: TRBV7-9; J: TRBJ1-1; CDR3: ASSLQGAKNTEAF
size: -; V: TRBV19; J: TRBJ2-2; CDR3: ASSTGVGELF
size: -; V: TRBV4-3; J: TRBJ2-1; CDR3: ASSLSMGVQGDEQF
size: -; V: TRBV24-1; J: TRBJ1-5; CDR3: ATSEAGTEFSNQPQH
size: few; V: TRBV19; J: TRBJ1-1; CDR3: ASSLYRDTEAF
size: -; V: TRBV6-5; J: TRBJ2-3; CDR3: ASRRDRGRTDTQY
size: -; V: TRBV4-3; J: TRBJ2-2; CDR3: ASSQDGTGGTGELF
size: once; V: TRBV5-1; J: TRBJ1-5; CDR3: ASSLRQAILAQH
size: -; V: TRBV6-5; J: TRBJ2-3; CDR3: ASRVAGGFTDTQY
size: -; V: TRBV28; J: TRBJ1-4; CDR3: ASSLTAGAGEKLF
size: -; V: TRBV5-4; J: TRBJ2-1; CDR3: ASSLSSWGGLNEQF
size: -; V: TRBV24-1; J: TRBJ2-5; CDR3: ATSDFTSGRRETQY
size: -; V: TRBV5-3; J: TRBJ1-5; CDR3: ARSLDDRVQPQH
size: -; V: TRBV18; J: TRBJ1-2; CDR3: ASSPVPGHRAYGYT
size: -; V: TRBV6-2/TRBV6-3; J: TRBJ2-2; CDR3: ASSLQGNTGELF
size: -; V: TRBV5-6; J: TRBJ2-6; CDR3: ASSLGAVDGANVLT
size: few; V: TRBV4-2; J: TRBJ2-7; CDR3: ASSKTGRGYSYEQY
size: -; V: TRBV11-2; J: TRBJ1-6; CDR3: ASSFNRDNSPLH
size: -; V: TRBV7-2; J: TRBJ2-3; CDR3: ASSLESSGGASSDTQY
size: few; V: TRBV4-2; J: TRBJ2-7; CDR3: ASSQEASQGSEQY